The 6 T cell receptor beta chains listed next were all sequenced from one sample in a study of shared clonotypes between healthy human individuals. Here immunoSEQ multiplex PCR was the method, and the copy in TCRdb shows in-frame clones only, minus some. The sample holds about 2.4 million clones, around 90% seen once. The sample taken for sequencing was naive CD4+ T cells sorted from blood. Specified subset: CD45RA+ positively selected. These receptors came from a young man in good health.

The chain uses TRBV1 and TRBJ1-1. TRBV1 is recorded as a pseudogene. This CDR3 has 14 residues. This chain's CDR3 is CTSSQGYPGTEAFF. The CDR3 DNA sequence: TGCACCAGCAGCCAAGGGTATCCTGGAACTGAAGCTTTCTTT.

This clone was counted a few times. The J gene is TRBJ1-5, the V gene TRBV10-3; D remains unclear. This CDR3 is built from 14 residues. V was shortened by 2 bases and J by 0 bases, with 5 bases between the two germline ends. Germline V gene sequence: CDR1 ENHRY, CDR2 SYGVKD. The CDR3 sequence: CAISEGNSNQPQHF. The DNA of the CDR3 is TGTGCCATCAGTGAGGGGAATAGCAATCAGCCCCAGCATTTT.

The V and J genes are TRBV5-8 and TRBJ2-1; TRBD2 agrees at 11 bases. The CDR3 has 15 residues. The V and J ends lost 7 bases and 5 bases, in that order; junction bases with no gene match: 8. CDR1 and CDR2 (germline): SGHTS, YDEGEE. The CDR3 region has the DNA TGTGCCAGCGTTAGCGGGGGGGTTCGAAACAATGAGCAGTTCTTC. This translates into CASVSGGVRNNEQFF.

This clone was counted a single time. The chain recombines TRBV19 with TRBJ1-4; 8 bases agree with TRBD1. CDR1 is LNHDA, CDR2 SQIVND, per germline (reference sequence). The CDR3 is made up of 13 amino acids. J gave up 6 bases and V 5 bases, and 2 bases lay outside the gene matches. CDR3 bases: TGTGCCAGTAGTGACAGGGGAGATGAAAAACTGTTTTTT. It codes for CASSDRGDEKLFF.

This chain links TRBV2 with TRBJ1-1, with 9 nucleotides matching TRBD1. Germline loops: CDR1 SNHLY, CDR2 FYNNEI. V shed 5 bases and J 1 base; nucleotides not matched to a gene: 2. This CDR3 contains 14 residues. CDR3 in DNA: TGTGCCAGCAGTACACAGGGGGCGAACACTGAAGCTTTCTTT. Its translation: CASSTQGANTEAFF.

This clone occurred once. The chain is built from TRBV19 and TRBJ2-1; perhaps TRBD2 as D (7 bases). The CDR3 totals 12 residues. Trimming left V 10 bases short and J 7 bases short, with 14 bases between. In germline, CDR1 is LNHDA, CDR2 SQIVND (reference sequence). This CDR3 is CATWGGGNEQFF. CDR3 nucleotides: TGTGCCACCTGGGGGGGCGGTAATGAGCAGTTCTTC.